This T cell receptor beta chain was sequenced for a study of graft-versus-host responses after intestinal transplantation. Tissue processing of the graft released intraepithelial and lamina propria lymphocytes from it. The assay was immunoSEQ multiplex PCR, and TCRdb's table has in-frame clones only and misses some. The repertoire holds approximately 63,000 clones, roughly 89% seen once, with 1.5% to 2% in the top ten. As for this clone: At the DNA level, this CDR3 is encoded by other sequences in the same sample as well.

The source material was ileum tissue, sampled more than 350 days after transplant. The sequence derives from a human patient who received an intestinal transplant, so some T cells may come from the graft donor.

CDR3 nucleotides: TGCGCCAGCAGCCAAGGGCAGGGGGCCTACGAGCAGTACTTC. As protein: CASSQGQGAYEQYF. The chain couples TRBV4-1 to TRBJ2-7; TRBD1 matches at 7 bases. Germline V gene data show CDR1 as MGHRA and CDR2 as YSYEKL. The CDR3 is made up of 14 amino acids. V shed 1 base and J 2 bases; nucleotides not matched to a gene: 2.